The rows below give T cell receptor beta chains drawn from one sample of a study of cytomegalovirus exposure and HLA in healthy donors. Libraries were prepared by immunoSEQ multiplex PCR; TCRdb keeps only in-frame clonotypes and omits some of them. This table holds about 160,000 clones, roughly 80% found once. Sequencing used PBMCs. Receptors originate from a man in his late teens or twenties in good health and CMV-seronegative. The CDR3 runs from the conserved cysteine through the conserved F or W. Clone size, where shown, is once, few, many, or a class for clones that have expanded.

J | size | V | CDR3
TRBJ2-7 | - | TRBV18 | CASSRGLGGYEQYF
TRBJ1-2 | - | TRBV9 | CASSPRTGGYYGYTF
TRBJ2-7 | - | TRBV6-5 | CASSRDRDLWEQYF
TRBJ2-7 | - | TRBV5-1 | CASSPEGYGQYEQYF
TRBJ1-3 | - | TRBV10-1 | CATPQGNTIYF
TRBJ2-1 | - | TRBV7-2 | CASTWGGSYNEQFF
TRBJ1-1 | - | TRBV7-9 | CASSRARGTEAFF
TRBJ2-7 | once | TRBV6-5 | CASSYRGPPLLDRLYF
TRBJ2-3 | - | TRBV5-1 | CASSPGLRGDTQYF
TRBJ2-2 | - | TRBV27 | CASSLVGGGGELFF
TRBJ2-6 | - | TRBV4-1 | CASSQATGDGANVLTF
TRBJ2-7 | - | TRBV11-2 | CASSYPRGGGRAYEQYF
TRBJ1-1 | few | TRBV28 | CASSAPDMPHTEAFF